A selection of T cell receptor beta chains follows, all from one sample in a study of T cell repertoires in cytomegalovirus infection. Which antigens these TCRs recognize remains unknown. TCRdb recomputed calls from the reads with MiXCR, one row per CDR3 protein. The sample has tens of thousands of distinct CDR3 sequences; about a fifth are singletons. Sequencing was performed on CD8+ T cells from cultured PBMCs, taken from culture after CMV antigen stimulation. These receptor sequences come from a human donor in good health (CMV status not recorded). Some clones in this sample may be carry-over from other donors' samples. Both conserved end residues are part of each CDR3. D genes are given only for firm matches. Part of the rows lack a size; the others show once, few, many or a class for expanded clones.

abundance	v_gene	d_gene	j_gene	CDR3nt	CDR3aa
NA	TRBV6-5	TRBD1	TRBJ2-5	TGTGCCAGCAGTTACGGGACAGGGGGATTCCAGGAGACCCAGTACTTC	CASSYGTGGFQETQYF
few	TRBV4-2	TRBD2	TRBJ2-7	TGTGCCAGCAGCCAAGACGGGACTAGTCGCGGCGAGCAGTACTTC	CASSQDGTSRGEQYF
few	TRBV30	NA	TRBJ1-6	TGTGCCTGGAGCGGGGCCCTCGACCTCCACTTT	CAWSGALDLHF
many	TRBV7-9	NA	TRBJ2-3	TGTGCCAGCAGCGGAGGGAACGCGGGACGTAGCACAGATACGCAGTATTTT	CASSGGNAGRSTDTQYF
NA	TRBV7-2	NA	TRBJ2-5	TGTGCCAGCAGCTTAATTTCGGTGGTTGGGGAAGAGACCCAGTACTTC	CASSLISVVGEETQYF
NA	TRBV7-2	NA	TRBJ2-7	TGTGCCAGCAGCTTAGTAGGAGGTTCCTACGAGCAGTACTTC	CASSLVGGSYEQYF
few	TRBV7-9	NA	TRBJ2-4	TGTGCCAGCAGCTTTCCTTACAGGCCAAGGGGCTTTCAGTACTTC	CASSFPYRPRGFQYF
few	TRBV19	TRBD1	TRBJ2-7	TGTGCCAGTAGTGCGGACAGGACCGAGCAGTACTTC	CASSADRTEQYF
few	TRBV7-9	TRBD1	TRBJ1-5	TGTGCCAGCAGCTGGACAGGGGGTACCAATCAGCCCCAGCATTTT	CASSWTGGTNQPQHF
few	TRBV5-6	NA	TRBJ1-6	TGTGCCAGCAGCTTGCCTCTAGAAGCGGATTCACCCCTCCACTTT	CASSLPLEADSPLHF
few	TRBV7-2	NA	TRBJ2-3	TGTGCCAGCAGCTTAGTGCTCCGCAGCACAGATACGCAGTATTTT	CASSLVLRSTDTQYF
few	TRBV11-2	NA	TRBJ1-1	TGTGCCAGCAGTTTTCCCTCCGGGGTTTTCTTT	CASSFPSGVFF
few	TRBV2	TRBD1	TRBJ2-2	TGTGCCAGCAGGTCGACAGGGTTCGGGGAGCTGTTTTTT	CASRSTGFGELFF
NA	TRBV20-1	TRBD2	TRBJ2-1	TGCAGTGCTCCCCACGGGGTAGCGGGGGCCAGCTCCTACAATGAGCAGTTCTTC	CSAPHGVAGASSYNEQFF
few	TRBV7-2	NA	TRBJ2-7	TGTGCCAGCAGCTTAGTTTACGAGCAGTACTTC	CASSLVYEQYF
NA	TRBV6-5	NA	TRBJ1-1	TGTGCCAGCAGTTACTCGAGGGGCACTGAAGCTTTCTTT	CASSYSRGTEAFF
NA	TRBV18	NA	TRBJ1-5	TGTGCCAGCTCACCAGGGAGGGGGAGCAATCAGCCCCAGCATTTT	CASSPGRGSNQPQHF
few	TRBV7-9	NA	TRBJ2-3	TGTGCCAGCAGCTTAGCGTTGCGCCCAGATACGCAGTATTTT	CASSLALRPDTQYF
NA	TRBV12-3/TRBV12-4	TRBD1	TRBJ2-7	TGTGCCAGCAGCAGGGGGCCTCCCTACGAGCAGTACTTC	CASSRGPPYEQYF
NA	TRBV7-9	TRBD2	TRBJ2-1	TGTGCCAGCAGCTCCGCGGGGGGGGGCATGATCAATGAGCAGTTCTTC	CASSSAGGGMINEQFF
NA	TRBV7-2	TRBD2	TRBJ2-2	TGTGCCAGCAGCCTATTAGCGGGGGGGCGGACCGGGGAGCTGTTTTTT	CASSLLAGGRTGELFF
many	TRBV28	NA	TRBJ2-3	TGTGCCAGCAGTTTATGGGGAGGCCTGGAAGATACGCAGTATTTT	CASSLWGGLEDTQYF
NA	TRBV28	TRBD1	TRBJ1-3	TGTGCCAGCAGTTCCGGGACAGATATCTCTGGAAACACCATATATTTT	CASSSGTDISGNTIYF
few	TRBV29-1	NA	TRBJ2-1	TGCAGCGTTGTAGGGGGGACATACAATGAGCAGTTCTTC	CSVVGGTYNEQFF
few	TRBV24-1	NA	TRBJ2-5	TGTGCCACCAGTGATCCCTCAAGGGGGGAGACCCAGTACTTC	CATSDPSRGETQYF
few	TRBV7-9	TRBD1	TRBJ1-2	TGTGCCAGCAGCGGATTGACAGGGACTAACTATGGCTACACCTTC	CASSGLTGTNYGYTF
few	TRBV5-4	NA	TRBJ2-1	TGTGCCAGCAGCGTAACCAGACAGGACAATGAGCAGTTCTTC	CASSVTRQDNEQFF
NA	TRBV27	TRBD2	TRBJ2-1	TGTGCCAGCATTTCCGGACTAGCGCACAATGAGCAGTTCTTC	CASISGLAHNEQFF
few	TRBV11-2	NA	TRBJ2-2	TGTGCCAGCAGCTCCTACCCATTCACCGGGGAGCTGTTTTTT	CASSSYPFTGELFF
many	TRBV6-5	NA	TRBJ2-7	TGTGCCAGCAGTTACGGGGCTCCCAAAACCTACGAGCAGTACTTC	CASSYGAPKTYEQYF
NA	TRBV15	TRBD1	TRBJ1-1	TGTGCCACCAGCAGAGATGGGGGGGAAGACCAGGGGGGTGCGTCCGGGCCTTTCGGGACTGAAGCTTTCTTT	CATSRDGGEDQGGASGPFGTEAFF
few	TRBV10-3	NA	TRBJ1-1	TGTGCCATCAGTGAATACTCGGGGAACACTGAAGCTTTCTTT	CAISEYSGNTEAFF
NA	TRBV7-3	NA	TRBJ2-2	TGTGCCAGCAGCCTGGGGTACAGAACGAACACCGGGGAGCTGTTTTTT	CASSLGYRTNTGELFF
NA	TRBV7-8	TRBD1	TRBJ1-5	TGTGCCAGCAGCTTAGCGGGGACAGGAAGGCAGCCCCAGCATTTT	CASSLAGTGRQPQHF